Listed below are T cell receptor beta chains from one sample, sequenced in a study of Tregs in tolerant kidney transplant recipients. The repertoire was sequenced with immunoSEQ multiplex PCR; TCRdb's copy has only in-frame clones and lacks some. The sample lists around 19,000 clones; 82% were seen once. Sequencing was done on a sample of Tregs from blood. The source is a human donor in good health. CDR3s include the opening cysteine and the closing phenylalanine or tryptophan. A D gene is named only where the DNA matches it firmly. The size entry is marked missing in some rows and otherwise reads once, few, many or a size class.

>TRBJ2-2|-|-|TRBV5-1
TGCGCCAGCATGGCTAGGGGATGGACCGGGGAGCTGTTTTTT
CASMARGWTGELFF
>TRBJ2-5|-|-|TRBV29-1
TGCAGCGTTGAGGGGACCGTACAAGAGACCCAGTACTTC
CSVEGTVQETQYF
>TRBJ1-2|-|-|TRBV5-4
TGTGCCAGCAGAACTGACCTTCAGGAGAACTATGGCTACACCTTC
CASRTDLQENYGYTF
>TRBJ2-2|-|-|TRBV18
TGTGCCAGCTCCCTCGGGGGAGGTTCGAACACCGGGGAGCTGTTTTTT
CASSLGGGSNTGELFF
>TRBJ2-1|-|TRBD2|TRBV2
TGTGCCAGCAGAAGGACTAGCTCCTACAATGAGCAGTTCTTC
CASRRTSSYNEQFF
>TRBJ2-3|-|TRBD2|TRBV18
TGTGCCAGCTCACCACCGAAAGCGGGAGTGAAAGATACGCAGTATTTT
CASSPPKAGVKDTQYF
>TRBJ1-3|-|-|TRBV5-6
TGTGCCAGCAGCTTGGGGCAGGGGTGGCCTGGAAACACCATATATTTT
CASSLGQGWPGNTIYF
>TRBJ2-7|few|-|TRBV20-1
TGCAGTGCCTATTCAGGTTACGAGCAGTACTTC
CSAYSGYEQYF
>TRBJ1-5|-|-|TRBV10-3
TGTGCCATCAGTGTGGGCAGAGATCAGCCCCAGCATTTT
CAISVGRDQPQHF
>TRBJ1-1|-|-|TRBV18
TGTGCCAGCTCACTAGAAGGCGAGAACACTGAAGCTTTCTTT
CASSLEGENTEAFF
>TRBJ2-7|-|-|TRBV7-2
TGTGCCAGCAGCCAACGACTAGACCGATACGAGCAGTACTTC
CASSQRLDRYEQYF
>TRBJ1-2|-|TRBD1|TRBV7-2
TGTGCCAGCAGCTTAGTCGAACAGGGGGGCTACACCTTC
CASSLVEQGGYTF
>TRBJ1-4|-|-|TRBV7-9
TGTGCCAGCAGCCCCGGGACAACTGCAACTAATGAAAAACTGTTTTTT
CASSPGTTATNEKLFF
>TRBJ2-3|-|-|TRBV5-6
TGTGCCAGCAGCGGTCGACTAGTGAGCACAGATACGCAGTATTTT
CASSGRLVSTDTQYF
>TRBJ1-4|-|-|TRBV11-3
TGTGCCAGCAGCTTAAGGAGCGCGGGGTTGGAAAAACTGTTTTTT
CASSLRSAGLEKLFF
>TRBJ1-3|-|-|TRBV5-1
TGCGCCAGCAGCTCAGACTCTGGAAACACCATATATTTT
CASSSDSGNTIYF
>TRBJ2-3|medium-sized|-|TRBV5-4
TGTGCCAGCGCCGACGAACCCGAAAGCACAGATACGCAGTATTTT
CASADEPESTDTQYF
>TRBJ2-3|-|TRBD2|TRBV5-1
TGCGCCAGCAGCAGGGGACTAGCGGGGGCAGATACGCAGTATTTT
CASSRGLAGADTQYF
>TRBJ2-3|-|TRBD2|TRBV5-1
TGCGCCAGCAGCTTGACTAGCGGCACAGATACGCAGTATTTT
CASSLTSGTDTQYF
>TRBJ2-6|once|-|TRBV5-4
TGTGCCAGCAGCCTGGCCTCGGCTGGGGCCAACGTCCTGACTTTC
CASSLASAGANVLTF
>TRBJ2-3|once|TRBD2|TRBV11-3
TGTGCCAGCAGCTTCGGGACTAGCGGGGGGGCATCCGATACGCAGTATTTT
CASSFGTSGGASDTQYF
>TRBJ2-2|few|-|TRBV6-4
TGTGCCAGCAGCCCGCCAACTCCGAAGGGCACCGGGGAGCTGTTTTTT
CASSPPTPKGTGELFF
>TRBJ2-2|-|-|TRBV9
TGTGCCAGCAGTCTCAGCAGGGGGGAGCTGTTTTTT
CASSLSRGELFF
>TRBJ2-7|-|TRBD2|TRBV10-3
TGTGCCATCCGTGGGACTAGCGCCCGTCGAAGCGAGCAGTACTTC
CAIRGTSARRSEQYF
>TRBJ1-1|-|-|TRBV14
TGTGCCAGCAGCCAAGGCTACCCAGGGCAGAAAGCTTTCTTT
CASSQGYPGQKAFF
>TRBJ1-1|-|-|TRBV6-6
TGTGCCAGCAGGCACCACAGGGAAACTGAAGCTTTCTTT
CASRHHRETEAFF
>TRBJ2-5|-|TRBD2|TRBV11-3
TGTGCCAGCAGCTTAGATTCGGGACTAGCGGGGAAAGAGACCCAGTACTTC
CASSLDSGLAGKETQYF
>TRBJ1-1|-|TRBD1|TRBV6-5
TGTGCCAGCAGTTATCGGACAGGTGAAGCTTTCTTT
CASSYRTGEAFF
>TRBJ2-6|once|-|TRBV5-6
TGTGCCAGCACCCGCGGGCGGGGCGTCTCTGGGGCCAACGTCCTGACTTTC
CASTRGRGVSGANVLTF
>TRBJ2-2|-|-|TRBV27
TGTGCCAGCAAAGCGACAGCGAACACCGGGGAGCTGTTTTTT
CASKATANTGELFF
>TRBJ1-4|-|TRBD1|TRBV20-1
TGCAGTGCTAGAGGGACAGGGGAACTGTTTTTT
CSARGTGELFF
>TRBJ1-3|-|-|TRBV18
TGTGCCAGCTCACCCCGGCCGGGAAAGTCTGGAAACACCATATATTTT
CASSPRPGKSGNTIYF
>TRBJ2-1|-|-|TRBV7-1
TGTGCCAGCAGCTCCGGGGGCGGTGGGGACAATGAGCAGTTCTTC
CASSSGGGGDNEQFF
>TRBJ1-2|-|TRBD1|TRBV5-1
TGCGCCAGCAGTTTTAAAACGCGGGACAGGGGATCGAATGGCTACACCTTC
CASSFKTRDRGSNGYTF
>TRBJ2-5|-|-|TRBV21-1
TGTGCCAACGGTCCCTCGGAGACCCAGTACTTC
CANGPSETQYF
>TRBJ1-1|-|-|TRBV5-4
TGTGCCAGCAGCTTGATTACCCCAAAGAACACTGAAGCTTTCTTT
CASSLITPKNTEAFF
>TRBJ2-7|-|TRBD1|TRBV6-1
TGTGCCAGCAGTGGACCCGGGACAGGGGTCCAGGGGCAGTACTTC
CASSGPGTGVQGQYF
>TRBJ2-1|-|TRBD2|TRBV7-2
TGTGCCAGCAGCCCCGTAAGCGGGGGGAATTCCTACAATGAGCAGTTCTTC
CASSPVSGGNSYNEQFF
>TRBJ2-3|-|TRBD2|TRBV5-4
TGTGCCAGCAGCTTGGTGGGACTAGCGGGGGGGCCCTCTGTACATACGCAGTATTTT
CASSLVGLAGGPSVHTQYF
>TRBJ2-5|-|-|TRBV7-2
TGTGCCAGCAGCTTAGGGGGGCTTCTAGCCCAAGAGACCCAGTACTTC
CASSLGGLLAQETQYF
>TRBJ2-2|once|-|TRBV18
TGTGCCAGCTCACCACCCGGGACCGGGGAGCTGTTTTTT
CASSPPGTGELFF
>TRBJ1-1|-|-|TRBV5-1
TGCGCCAGCAGCCCACAGGGTACTGAAGCTTTCTTT
CASSPQGTEAFF
>TRBJ2-3|-|-|TRBV27
TGTGCCAGCAGTTCGCTACACGGGGGTTTAATCACAGATACGCAGTATTTT
CASSSLHGGLITDTQYF
>TRBJ1-1|-|-|TRBV5-1
TGCGCCAGCAGCTTGGATCCGCACACTGAAGCTTTCTTT
CASSLDPHTEAFF
>TRBJ1-2|-|-|TRBV5-1
TGCGCCAGCAGCTTCCTTCGAGGAACTAACTATGGCTACACCTTC
CASSFLRGTNYGYTF
>TRBJ2-7|-|-|TRBV28
TGTGCCAGCACCTTGACGATCACCCGTTTTGCAGAAGGACCCTACTACGAGCAGTACTTC
CASTLTITRFAEGPYYEQYF
>TRBJ2-3|-|TRBD2|TRBV5-1
TGCGCCAGCAGCTTGGCCCAACTAGCGGGGGGCGCAGATACGCAGTATTTT
CASSLAQLAGGADTQYF
>TRBJ2-3|few|TRBD1|TRBV29-1
TGCAGCGGGGATCTAGCAGGGGGATCCGATACGCAGTATTTT
CSGDLAGGSDTQYF
>TRBJ2-7|few|-|TRBV13
TGTGCCAGCAGCTTCTCCGGGATTACCTACGAGCAGTACTTC
CASSFSGITYEQYF